These T cell receptor beta chains were read from a single sample in a study of CD8+ T cells in alopecia areata. Assay: immunoSEQ multiplex PCR; the TCRdb copy retains only in-frame clones and omits some. Among 200,000 or so clones listed, more than 45% were seen once. The specimen was CD4+ T cells sorted from blood, collected at week 24, from a patient treated with tofacitinib. These TCRs come from a human donor with alopecia areata. CDR3s include the opening cysteine and the closing phenylalanine or tryptophan. Fields, in order: J gene, D gene, V gene, CDR3 protein. A D gene is named only where the DNA matches it firmly.

TRBJ2-3,.,TRBV6-1,CASRSRVGTDTQYF
TRBJ2-5,.,TRBV18,CASSPGAETQYF
TRBJ1-1,.,TRBV29-1,CSVQGPEAFF
TRBJ2-5,.,TRBV28,CASSLVEETQYF
TRBJ1-4,.,TRBV7-2,CASSLGSRRNEKLFF
TRBJ2-1,.,TRBV7-6,CASSLSGTVYEQFF
TRBJ2-1,.,TRBV29-1,CSVGGEYNEQFF
TRBJ1-2,TRBD1,TRBV7-8,CASSPDRGQANYGYTF
TRBJ2-5,TRBD2,TRBV29-1,CSVDFGGSAETQYF
TRBJ2-1,.,TRBV15,CATSRDPGLDEQFF
TRBJ2-3,TRBD2,TRBV29-1,CSVGAGGRTDTQYF
TRBJ2-7,TRBD2,TRBV29-1,CSVREGTYEQYF
TRBJ2-7,.,TRBV7-8,CASSLDREDEQYF
TRBJ1-1,.,TRBV4-3,CASSQDIRSEAFF
TRBJ2-1,.,TRBV29-1,CSVVPQVGTYNEQFF
TRBJ2-2,TRBD2,TRBV7-2,CASSLERLAGTGELFF
TRBJ2-3,TRBD1,TRBV5-1,CASSPQGGTDTQYF
TRBJ1-5,TRBD1,TRBV15,CATSRGGRGLQPQHF